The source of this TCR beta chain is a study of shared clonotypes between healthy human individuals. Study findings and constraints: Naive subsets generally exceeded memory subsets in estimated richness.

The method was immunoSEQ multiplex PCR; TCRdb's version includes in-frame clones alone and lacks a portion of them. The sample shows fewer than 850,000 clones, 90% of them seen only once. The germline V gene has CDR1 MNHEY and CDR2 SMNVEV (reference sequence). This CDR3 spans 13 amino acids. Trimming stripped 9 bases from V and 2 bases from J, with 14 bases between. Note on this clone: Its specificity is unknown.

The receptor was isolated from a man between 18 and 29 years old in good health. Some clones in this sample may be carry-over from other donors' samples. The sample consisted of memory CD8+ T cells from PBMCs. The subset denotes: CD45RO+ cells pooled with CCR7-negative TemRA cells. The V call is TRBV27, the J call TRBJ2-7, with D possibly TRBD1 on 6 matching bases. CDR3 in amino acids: CASRGIGAYEQYF. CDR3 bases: TGTGCCAGTAGGGGGATTGGGGCCTACGAGCAGTACTTC.